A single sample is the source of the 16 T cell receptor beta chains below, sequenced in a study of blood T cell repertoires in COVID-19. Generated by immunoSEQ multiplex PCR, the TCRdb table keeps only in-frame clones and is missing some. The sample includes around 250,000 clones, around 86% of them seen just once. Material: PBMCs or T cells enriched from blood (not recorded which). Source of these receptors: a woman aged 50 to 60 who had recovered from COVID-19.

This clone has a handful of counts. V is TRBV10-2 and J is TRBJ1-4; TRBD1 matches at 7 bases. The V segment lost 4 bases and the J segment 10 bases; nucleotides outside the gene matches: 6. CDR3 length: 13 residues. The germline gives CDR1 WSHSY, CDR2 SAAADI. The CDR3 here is CASSVGGRGKLFF. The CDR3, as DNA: TGCGCCAGCAGTGTAGGGGGCCGCGGAAAACTGTTTTTT.

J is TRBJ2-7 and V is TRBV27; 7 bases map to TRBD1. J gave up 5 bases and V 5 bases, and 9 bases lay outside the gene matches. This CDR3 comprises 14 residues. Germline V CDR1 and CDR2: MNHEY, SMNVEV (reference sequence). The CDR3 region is CASSHYRGRNEQYF. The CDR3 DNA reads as TGTGCCAGCAGTCATTACAGGGGAAGGAACGAGCAGTACTTC.

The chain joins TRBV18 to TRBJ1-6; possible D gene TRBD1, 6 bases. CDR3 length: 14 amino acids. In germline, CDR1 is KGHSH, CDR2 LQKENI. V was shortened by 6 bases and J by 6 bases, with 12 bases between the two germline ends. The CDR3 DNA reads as TGTGCCAGCTCCCCGGACAGTTCTAATTCACCCCTCCACTTT. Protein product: CASSPDSSNSPLHF.

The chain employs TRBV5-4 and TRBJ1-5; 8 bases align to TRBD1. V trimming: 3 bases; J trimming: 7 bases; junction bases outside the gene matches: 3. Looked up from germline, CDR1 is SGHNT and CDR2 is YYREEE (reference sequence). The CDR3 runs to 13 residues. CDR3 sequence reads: CASSSGGSQPQHF. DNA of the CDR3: TGTGCCAGCAGCTCAGGGGGCAGCCAGCCCCAGCATTTT.

The CDR3 nucleotides read TGTGCCAGCAGCTCGGGACAGGGGATTAAAGATACGCAGTATTTT. Translation gives CASSSGQGIKDTQYF. J is TRBJ2-3 and V is TRBV7-9; TRBD1 agrees at 10 bases. The J segment lost 5 bases and the V segment lost 4 bases, leaving 6 bases of the junction unmatched. CDR1 and CDR2 (germline): SEHNR, FQNEAQ (reference sequence). The length of the CDR3 is 15 residues.

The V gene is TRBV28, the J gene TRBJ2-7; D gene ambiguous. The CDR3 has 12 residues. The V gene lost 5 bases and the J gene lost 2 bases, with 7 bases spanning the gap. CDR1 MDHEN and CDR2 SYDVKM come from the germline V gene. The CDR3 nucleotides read TGTGCCAGCAGTCCCTCCCCCTACGAGCAGTACTTC. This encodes CASSPSPYEQYF.

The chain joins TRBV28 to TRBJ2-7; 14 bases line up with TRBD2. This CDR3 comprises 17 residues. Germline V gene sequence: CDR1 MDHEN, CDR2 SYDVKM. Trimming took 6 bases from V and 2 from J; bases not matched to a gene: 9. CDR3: CASRKRLAGGQPYEQYF. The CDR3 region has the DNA TGTGCCAGCAGAAAACGACTAGCGGGAGGGCAACCCTACGAGCAGTACTTC.

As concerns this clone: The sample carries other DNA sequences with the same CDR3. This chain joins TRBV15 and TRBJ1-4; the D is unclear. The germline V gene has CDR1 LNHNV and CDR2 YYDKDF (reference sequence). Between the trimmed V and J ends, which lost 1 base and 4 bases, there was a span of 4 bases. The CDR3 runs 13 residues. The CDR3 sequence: CATSRGLNEKLFF. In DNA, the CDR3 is TGTGCCACCAGCAGAGGGCTTAATGAAAAACTGTTTTTT.

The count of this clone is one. CDR3 protein: CSVETSGRAFPGELFF. The DNA of the CDR3 is TGCAGCGTTGAGACTAGCGGGAGGGCTTTCCCCGGGGAGCTGTTTTTT. V gene TRBV29-1 combines with J gene TRBJ2-2; 14 positions agree with TRBD2. The V and J ends lost 3 bases and 6 bases, in that order; junction bases with no gene match: 6. CDR1 is SQVTM, CDR2 ANQGSEA, per germline. CDR3 length equals 16 residues.

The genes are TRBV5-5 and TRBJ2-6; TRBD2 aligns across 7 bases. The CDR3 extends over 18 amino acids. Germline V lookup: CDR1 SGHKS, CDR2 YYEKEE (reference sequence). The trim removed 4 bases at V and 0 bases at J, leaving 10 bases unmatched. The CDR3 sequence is CASSQLAIKSSGANVLTF. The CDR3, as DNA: TGTGCCAGCAGCCAACTAGCGATTAAGAGCTCTGGGGCCAACGTCCTGACTTTC.

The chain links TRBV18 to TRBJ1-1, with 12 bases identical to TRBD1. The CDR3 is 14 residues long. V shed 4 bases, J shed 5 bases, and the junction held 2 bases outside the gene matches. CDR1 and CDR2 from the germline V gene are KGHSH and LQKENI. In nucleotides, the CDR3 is TGTGCCAGCTCACGGGGACAGGGGGCGACTGAAGCTTTCTTT. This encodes CASSRGQGATEAFF. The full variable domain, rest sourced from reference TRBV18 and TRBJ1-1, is NAGVMQNPRHLVRRRGQEARLRCSPMKGHSHVYWYRQLPEEGLKFMVYLQKENIIDESGMPKERFSAEFPKEGPSILRIQQVVRGDSAAYFCASSRGQGATEAFFGQGTRLTVV.

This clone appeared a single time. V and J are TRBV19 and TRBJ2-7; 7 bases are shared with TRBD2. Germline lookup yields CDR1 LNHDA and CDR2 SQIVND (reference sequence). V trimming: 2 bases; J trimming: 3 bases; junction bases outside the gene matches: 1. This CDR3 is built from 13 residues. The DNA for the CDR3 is TGTGCCAGTAGTATAAGGACTAGCTACGAGCAGTACTTC. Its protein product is CASSIRTSYEQYF.

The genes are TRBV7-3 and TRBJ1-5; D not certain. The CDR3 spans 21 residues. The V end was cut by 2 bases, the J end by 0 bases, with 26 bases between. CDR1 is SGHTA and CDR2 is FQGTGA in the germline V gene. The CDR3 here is CASSLPLPGGALSNSNQPQHF. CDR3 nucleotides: TGTGCCAGCAGCTTACCGCTACCGGGAGGCGCCCTTTCTAATAGCAATCAGCCCCAGCATTTT.

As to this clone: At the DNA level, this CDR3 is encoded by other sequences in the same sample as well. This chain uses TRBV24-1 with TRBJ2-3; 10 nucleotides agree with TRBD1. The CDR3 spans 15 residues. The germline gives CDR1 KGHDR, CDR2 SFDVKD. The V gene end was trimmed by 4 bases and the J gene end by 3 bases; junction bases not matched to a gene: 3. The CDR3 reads CATSDPGQGTDTQYF. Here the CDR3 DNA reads TGTGCCACCAGTGACCCGGGACAGGGGACAGATACGCAGTATTTT.

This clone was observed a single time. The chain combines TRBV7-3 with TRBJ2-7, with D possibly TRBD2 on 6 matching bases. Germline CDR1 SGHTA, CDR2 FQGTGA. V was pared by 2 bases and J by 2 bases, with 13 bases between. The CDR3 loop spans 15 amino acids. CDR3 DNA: TGTGCCAGCAGCTTAGGGTCCGGGACTCCCTACGAGCAGTACTTC. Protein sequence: CASSLGSGTPYEQYF.

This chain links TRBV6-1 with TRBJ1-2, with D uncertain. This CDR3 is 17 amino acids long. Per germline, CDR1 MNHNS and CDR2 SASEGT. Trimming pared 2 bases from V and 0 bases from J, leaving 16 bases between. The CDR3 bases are TGTGCCAGCAGTGAATTAGGTGACAACCTTTCTAACTATGGCTACACCTTC. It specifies CASSELGDNLSNYGYTF.